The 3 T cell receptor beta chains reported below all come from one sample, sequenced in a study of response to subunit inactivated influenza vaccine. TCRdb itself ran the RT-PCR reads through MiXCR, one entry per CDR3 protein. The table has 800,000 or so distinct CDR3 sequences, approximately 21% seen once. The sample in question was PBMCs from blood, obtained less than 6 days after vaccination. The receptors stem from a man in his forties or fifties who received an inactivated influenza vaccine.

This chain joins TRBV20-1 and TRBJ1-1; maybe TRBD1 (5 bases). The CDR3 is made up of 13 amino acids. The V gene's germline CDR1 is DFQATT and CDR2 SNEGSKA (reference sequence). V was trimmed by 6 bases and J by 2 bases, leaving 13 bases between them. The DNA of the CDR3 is TGCAGTGCAAAAACAGGAGCCAACACTGAAGCTTTCTTT. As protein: CSAKTGANTEAFF.

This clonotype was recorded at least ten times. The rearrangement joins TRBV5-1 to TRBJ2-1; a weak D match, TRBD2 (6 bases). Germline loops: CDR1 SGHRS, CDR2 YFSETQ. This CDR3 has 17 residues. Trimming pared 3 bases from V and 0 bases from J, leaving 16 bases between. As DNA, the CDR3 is TGCGCCAGCAGCTCGAGACAGCGGGCCAGCTCCTACAATGAGCAGTTCTTC. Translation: CASSSRQRASSYNEQFF.

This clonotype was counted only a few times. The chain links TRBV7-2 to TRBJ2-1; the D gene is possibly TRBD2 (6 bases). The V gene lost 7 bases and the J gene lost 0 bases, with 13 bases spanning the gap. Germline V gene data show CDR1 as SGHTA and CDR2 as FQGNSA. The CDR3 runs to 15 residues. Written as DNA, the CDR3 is TGTGCCAGCACCGGGGGAGAAAGCTCCTACAATGAGCAGTTCTTC. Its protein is CASTGGESSYNEQFF.